The 3 T cell receptor beta chains listed next were all sequenced from one sample in a study of T cell responses to AZD1222 COVID-19 vaccine (dated by TCRdb to the early 2020s). Library construction relied on the immunoSEQ multiplex PCR assay. TCRdb took over this immuneACCESS table, retaining in-frame rearrangements with V and J assigned. Such tables are incomplete; in checked studies, under half of the missing clones stem from an unresolved V gene, and the remainder is unexplained. The table for this sample lists roughly 77,000 clones; 90% of them were counted only once. The biggest ten clones account for around 3.4% of the sample. This sample's time point label indicates: about 28 days (+/-7) after the second vaccine dose. The sample here was peripheral blood, taken 28 days after the second AZD1222 dose. The source is an adult who received the AZD1222 COVID-19 vaccine.

The V call is TRBV5-1, the J call TRBJ2-3; D uncertain. Trimming left V 2 bases short and J 4 bases short, with 2 bases between. The germline gives CDR1 SGHRS, CDR2 YFSETQ. The CDR3 covers 11 residues. The CDR3 here is CASSLSDTQYF. The CDR3 DNA reads TGCGCCAGCAGCTTATCAGATACGCAGTATTTT.

The V gene is TRBV5-1, the J gene TRBJ1-1, with TRBD1 matching 7 bases. The CDR3 contains 13 residues. CDR1 and CDR2 (germline): SGHRS, YFSETQ. J gave up 5 bases and V 6 bases, and 7 bases lay outside the gene matches. Written as DNA, the CDR3 is TGCGCCAGCACCCTCGGACAGGAGACTGAAGCTTTCTTT. Protein: CASTLGQETEAFF.

J is TRBJ1-2 and V is TRBV11-3, with 9 bases that match TRBD1. Germline V gene data show CDR1 as SGHNT and CDR2 as YENEEA. J lost 0 bases, V lost 4 bases, and 12 bases had no gene match. The CDR3 runs 18 residues. The CDR3 coding sequence is TGTGCCAGCAGCTCCCGCCGGGACAGGGCGAATGCTAACTATGGCTACACCTTC. This encodes CASSSRRDRANANYGYTF. Using reference TRBV11-3 and TRBJ1-2 for the parts outside the CDR3, the full variable domain is EAGVVQSPRYKIIEKKQPVAFWCNPISGHNTLYWYLQNLGQGPELLIRYENEEAVDDSQLPKDRFSAERLKGVDSTLKIQPAELGDSAVYLCASSSRRDRANANYGYTFGSGTRLTVV.